Detailed here is one T cell receptor beta chain. Sequencing was performed with immunoSEQ multiplex PCR; in TCRdb, only in-frame clones are kept and a portion is missing. The data hold approximately 14,000 clones, with approximately 94% observed a single time. CDR1 and CDR2 (germline): SGHTA, FQGNSA. The V end lost 0 bases, the J end lost 5 bases, and 0 bases lay between the germline ends. The CDR3 spans 11 residues. Regulatory T cells were sorted as CD4+CD25hiCD127low/negative cells. This sample is part of a study of B cell selection in AIRE deficiency. The chain uses TRBV7-2 and TRBJ2-3; D is uncertain. The source of this sequence is a human donor with AIRE deficiency. Sequencing was carried out using Tregs sorted from PBMCs. CDR3 sequence (DNA): TGTGCCAGCAGCTTAGCAGATACGCAGTATTTT. As protein: CASSLADTQYF.